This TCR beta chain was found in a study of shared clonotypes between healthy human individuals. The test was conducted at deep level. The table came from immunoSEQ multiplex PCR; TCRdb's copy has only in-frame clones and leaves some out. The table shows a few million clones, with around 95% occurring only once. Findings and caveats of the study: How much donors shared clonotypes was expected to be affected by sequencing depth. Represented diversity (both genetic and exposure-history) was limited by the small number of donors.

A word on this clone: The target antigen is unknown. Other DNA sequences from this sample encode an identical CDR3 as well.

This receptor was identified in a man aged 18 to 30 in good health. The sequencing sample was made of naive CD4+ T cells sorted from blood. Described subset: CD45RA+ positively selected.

CDR3 in amino acids: CASSPPVDTEAFF. The CDR3 DNA follows: TGTGCCAGCTCACCACCGGTGGACACTGAAGCTTTCTTT. The rearrangement joins TRBV18 to TRBJ1-1; D is undetermined. CDR1 KGHSH and CDR2 LQKENI come from the germline V gene. The CDR3 sequence is 13 residues long. Trimming left V 0 bases short and J 3 bases short, with 5 bases between.